This T cell receptor (beta chain) was observed in a study of T cells after yellow fever vaccination. A universal primer site and UMIs were added as TCR cDNA was made by 5'RACE template switching. TCRdb used MiXCR to reprocess the 5' RACE reads, holding one entry per CDR3 protein. The sample holds approximately 110,000 distinct CDR3 sequences; roughly 8.9% are singletons and the top ten take around 25%. Trimming removed 1 base from V and 1 base from J, with 13 bases in between. The CDR3 loop spans 17 amino acids. The germline V gene has CDR1 LGHDT and CDR2 YNNKEL (reference sequence). The specimen was CD8+ T cells sorted from PBMCs, collected 45 days after the yellow fever booster vaccination. This chain joins TRBV3-1 and TRBJ2-2; the D call may be TRBD1 or TRBD2 (6 bases each). The origin of this receptor is a man aged 25 to 40 who received the YFV17D yellow fever vaccine. Here the CDR3 reads CASSQGRGQLNTGELFF. CDR3 DNA sequence: TGTGCCAGCAGCCAAGGACGGGGGCAGCTGAACACCGGGGAGCTGTTTTTT. The full variable domain, its missing parts supplied by reference TRBV3-1 and TRBJ2-2, is DTAVSQTPKYLVTQMGNDKSIKCEQNLGHDTMYWYKQDSKKFLKIMFSYNNKELIINETVPNRFSPKSPDKAHLNLHINSLELGDSAVYFCASSQGRGQLNTGELFFGEGSRLTVL.